These 27 T cell receptor beta chains were all obtained from the same sample, sequenced in a study of blood T cell repertoires in COVID-19 (dated by TCRdb to 2020 to 2022). Library construction relied on the immunoSEQ multiplex PCR assay. TCRdb took this table from immuneACCESS and kept in-frame rearrangements with V and J called. Such tables lack part of the clones; where checked against another copy, unresolved V genes explain under half of the gap, and the rest is unexplained. The sample records approximately 97,000 clones, approximately 80% of which are singletons. 9.8% of the sample is held by the ten biggest clonotypes. The specimen was peripheral blood. Receptor source: a man in his sixties with active or convalescent COVID-19.

The rearrangement joins TRBV12-3 or TRBV12-4 to TRBJ1-6; 7 bases are a match to TRBD1. The CDR3 spans 12 residues. Trimming at V came to 4 bases and at J to 11 bases, leaving 2 bases not matched to a gene. This CDR3 reads CASSYRGPPLHF. CDR3 DNA sequence: TGTGCCAGCAGTTACAGGGGTCCACCCCTCCACTTT.

This clone was recorded a few times. V gene TRBV5-1 combines with J gene TRBJ2-1; 7 nucleotides match TRBD2. Per the germline V gene, CDR1 is SGHRS and CDR2 is YFSETQ. After removal of 0 bases from V and 3 bases from J, the junction contained 3 bases not matched to a gene. The CDR3 is made up of 15 amino acids. CDR3 amino acids: CASSLAQRDYNEQFF. DNA for the CDR3: TGCGCCAGCAGCTTGGCCCAGCGGGACTACAATGAGCAGTTCTTC.

The CDR3 region has the DNA TGTGCCAGTAGTATCTTTGGAGGGAAGCAGTTCTTC. This gives the protein CASSIFGGKQFF. The chain combines TRBV19 with TRBJ2-1; possible D gene TRBD2, 6 bases. V dropped 3 bases and J dropped 11 bases, with 11 bases sitting between them. The length of the CDR3 is 12 residues. Germline CDR1 is LNHDA and CDR2 is SQIVND (reference sequence). The full variable domain, its missing parts supplied by reference TRBV19 and TRBJ2-1, is DGGITQSPKYLFRKEGQNVTLSCEQNLNHDAMYWYRQDPGQGLRLIYYSQIVNDFQKGDIAEGYSVSREKKESFPLTVTSAQKNPTAFYLCASSIFGGKQFFGPGTRLTVL.

The CDR3 is CASSSSQGYYGYTF. The CDR3 DNA follows: TGTGCCAGCAGTTCAAGCCAGGGGTACTATGGCTACACCTTC. The rearrangement uses TRBV28 and TRBJ1-2, with D possibly being TRBD1 (6 bases). Germline lookup yields CDR1 MDHEN and CDR2 SYDVKM. The V end was cut by 4 bases, the J end by 3 bases, with 12 bases between. CDR3 length: 14 amino acids.

The J gene is TRBJ1-5, the V gene TRBV28; no firm D call. CDR1 and CDR2 from the germline V gene are MDHEN and SYDVKM. CDR3 length equals 17 residues. Trimming took off 1 base at V and 6 bases at J, with 19 bases between the two ends. This CDR3 reads CASSLSGVFEGGQPQHF. CDR3 DNA: TGTGCCAGCAGTTTATCAGGCGTCTTCGAGGGCGGTCAGCCCCAGCATTTT.

V is TRBV1 and J is TRBJ2-3; the table's D gene call, TRBD2, was not cross checked with the DNA. TRBV1 is assigned pseudogene status. There are 17 residues in the CDR3. The CDR3 nucleotides read TGCACCAGCAGCCAAAGGGATGCGGGACCGTCCCGGGATACGCAGTATTTT. It encodes CTSSQRDAGPSRDTQYF.

This chain links TRBV7-9 with TRBJ1-1; D remains unclear. This CDR3 has 12 residues. The germline V gene encodes CDR1 SEHNR and CDR2 FQNEAQ (reference sequence). V shed 5 bases and J shed 7 bases, with 11 bases lying between them. CDR3 nucleotides: TGTGCCAGCAGCGATACAAGACTTGAAGCTTTCTTT. Its translation is CASSDTRLEAFF.

This clone was detected only a few times. The gene calls are TRBV7-2 and TRBJ2-2; possibly TRBD2 for D (5 bases). This CDR3 is 15 amino acids long. The germline V gene encodes CDR1 SGHTA and CDR2 FQGNSA. V lost 0 bases to trimming and J lost 7 bases, with 12 bases between them. The CDR3, as DNA: TGTGCCAGCAGCTTAGCCACTAGTAGGGTCGGGGAGCTGTTTTTT. Translated: CASSLATSRVGELFF.

In its sample, this clone was seen a few times. The chain carries TRBV2 and TRBJ2-7; D possibly corresponds to TRBD2 (7 bases). The CDR3 is 14 residues long. Germline V gene lookup returns CDR1 SNHLY and CDR2 FYNNEI. V was clipped by 8 bases and J by 1 base, with 15 bases between them. In DNA, the CDR3 is TGTGCCAGCGAGGGAGGGGACACTTCCTACGAGCAGTACTTC. Amino acids: CASEGGDTSYEQYF.

Turning to this clone: Other DNA variants within this sample encode the same CDR3. The chain recombines TRBV19 with TRBJ1-2; possible D gene TRBD1, 6 bases. Germline V gives CDR1 LNHDA, CDR2 SQIVND (reference sequence). The V end lost 3 bases, the J end lost 5 bases, and 10 bases lay between the germline ends. The CDR3 spans 13 residues. As DNA, the CDR3 is TGTGCCAGTAGTATGACAGGCGATTATGGCTACACCTTC. Encoded protein: CASSMTGDYGYTF.

The chain uses TRBV24-1 and TRBJ2-1; 7 bases line up with TRBD2. This CDR3 comprises 15 residues. Trimming cost V 4 bases and J 7 bases; bases outside gene matches: 9. The germline CDR1 and CDR2 sequences are KGHDR and SFDVKD. The CDR3 loop is CATSDPTRGGNEQFF. CDR3 sequence (DNA): TGTGCCACCAGTGACCCTACGCGGGGAGGGAATGAGCAGTTCTTC.

The chain joins TRBV11-3 to TRBJ2-1; 8 bases align to TRBD2. The germline V gene has CDR1 SGHNT and CDR2 YENEEA. J gave up 1 base and V 1 base, and 3 bases lay outside the gene matches. The CDR3 is 16 residues long. The CDR3 protein is CASSLVVAGSYNEQFF. DNA for the CDR3: TGTGCCAGCAGCTTAGTGGTAGCGGGGTCCTACAATGAGCAGTTCTTC.

The CDR3 reads CASSLGLLYEQYF. The CDR3 DNA reads as TGTGCCAGCAGCCTGGGACTGTTATACGAGCAGTACTTC. The genes are TRBV5-6 and TRBJ2-7; the D gene is possibly TRBD2 (6 bases). The germline V and J ends were trimmed by 4 bases and 4 bases, with 12 bases remaining between them. The CDR3 sequence is 13 residues long. In germline, CDR1 is SGHDT, CDR2 YYEEEE.

The chain has TRBV7-3 and TRBJ2-2; TRBD2 agrees at 7 bases. V lost 2 bases, J lost 1 base, and 7 bases stayed unmatched. From germline, CDR1 is SGHTA and CDR2 FQGTGA. The CDR3 loop spans 17 amino acids. CDR3 region: CASSLDGAGRNTGELFF. The CDR3 DNA sequence: TGTGCCAGCAGCTTAGACGGAGCGGGAAGGAACACCGGGGAGCTGTTTTTT.

This clone was found once. The V and J genes are TRBV7-3 and TRBJ2-2; D ambiguous. This CDR3 is 13 amino acids long. CDR1 and CDR2 from the germline V gene are SGHTA and FQGTGA. Between the trimmed V and J ends, which lost 5 bases and 7 bases, there was a span of 11 bases. The CDR3 coding sequence is TGTGCCAGCAGCGGTCCGGGTAACGGGGAGCTGTTTTTT. Its protein product is CASSGPGNGELFF.

This chain joins TRBV15 and TRBJ1-2; D gene ambiguous. The CDR3 contains 14 residues. Trimming stripped 0 bases from V and 5 bases from J, with 10 bases between. In germline, CDR1 is LNHNV, CDR2 YYDKDF (reference sequence). In nucleotides, the CDR3 is TGTGCCACCAGCAGAGAGGCAGGAGGGTATGGCTACACCTTC. This codes for CATSREAGGYGYTF.

The chain combines TRBV27 with TRBJ2-5, with 9 positions matching TRBD1. This CDR3 is 14 amino acids long. Trimming at V came to 6 bases and at J to 5 bases, leaving 7 bases not matched to a gene. From germline, CDR1 is MNHEY and CDR2 SMNVEV (reference sequence). CDR3 in amino acids: CASSPDRGWETQYF. CDR3 in DNA: TGTGCCAGCAGCCCTGACAGGGGGTGGGAGACCCAGTACTTC.

J is TRBJ2-7 and V is TRBV2, with 8 bases matching TRBD2. Germline trimming cut 6 bases from V and 2 bases from J; bases unmatched to any gene: 18. This CDR3 spans 18 amino acids. Germline loops: CDR1 SNHLY, CDR2 FYNNEI. The CDR3 nucleotides read TGTGCCAGCAGCCCTACTAGCGGTTCACGGGAGGGGCCCTACGAGCAGTACGTC. It codes for CASSPTSGSREGPYEQYV.

A few counts support this clone. The rearrangement uses TRBV13 and TRBJ2-3; 9 nucleotides align to TRBD2. The CDR3 totals 15 residues. V lost 6 bases to trimming and J lost 4 bases; unmatched junction nucleotides: 8. CDR1 is PRHDT and CDR2 is FYEKMQ in the germline V gene (reference sequence). In DNA, the CDR3 is TGTGCCAGCAGACAACAAGCGGGAGGAGCAGATACGCAGTATTTT. Translated, it gives CASRQQAGGADTQYF.

J is TRBJ1-2 and V is TRBV29-1; D not resolved. CDR1 is SQVTM and CDR2 is ANQGSEA in the germline V gene. Trimming pared 4 bases from V and 0 bases from J, leaving 9 bases between. This CDR3 has 13 residues. CDR3 in amino acids: CSVVRGANYGYTF. The DNA of the CDR3 is TGCAGCGTTGTCCGGGGAGCTAACTATGGCTACACCTTC.

The J gene is TRBJ1-1, the V gene TRBV5-1, with 7 bases fitting TRBD1. The germline V gene encodes CDR1 SGHRS and CDR2 YFSETQ. J gave up 2 bases and V 6 bases, and 10 bases lay outside the gene matches. CDR3 length: 15 residues. This chain's CDR3 is CASTKPGQINTEAFF. CDR3 sequence (DNA): TGCGCCAGCACGAAACCGGGACAGATAAACACTGAAGCTTTCTTT.

The rearrangement joins TRBV2 to TRBJ2-5, with 11 bases matching TRBD1. V shed 6 bases, J shed 5 bases, and the junction held 5 bases outside the gene matches. Germline loops: CDR1 SNHLY, CDR2 FYNNEI. The CDR3 loop spans 14 amino acids. The CDR3 DNA sequence: TGTGCCAGCAGGGTGGGACAGGGGGTGGAGACCCAGTACTTC. As protein: CASRVGQGVETQYF.

The rearrangement joins TRBV10-2 to TRBJ2-7, with 7 bases that match TRBD1. This CDR3 has 13 amino acids. Per germline, CDR1 WSHSY and CDR2 SAAADI. The V and J ends lost 5 bases and 1 base, in that order; junction bases with no gene match: 2. CDR3 DNA sequence: TGCGCCAGCAGTTGGGGACAGTCCTACGAGCAGTACTTC. This sequence encodes CASSWGQSYEQYF.

This clone was detected only once. This chain uses TRBV23-1 with TRBJ1-5; the D gene is possibly TRBD1 (6 bases). TRBV23-1 is known as an ORF, though its function is uncertain. The CDR3 is made up of 17 amino acids. The V end lost 0 bases, the J end lost 7 bases, and 19 bases lay between the germline ends. In DNA, the CDR3 is TGCGCCAGCAGTCAATCAGTAACAGGGTTGGCATCCCAGCCCCAGCATTTT. It specifies CASSQSVTGLASQPQHF.

The J gene is TRBJ1-3, the V gene TRBV7-9; TRBD1 agrees at 7 bases. The CDR3 covers 15 residues. Germline V gene sequence: CDR1 SEHNR, CDR2 FQNEAQ (reference sequence). The V gene end was trimmed by 3 bases and the J gene end by 2 bases; junction bases not matched to a gene: 4. The CDR3 coding sequence is TGTGCCAGCAGCTTCAGCACAGGGGCTGGAAACACCATATATTTT. Protein: CASSFSTGAGNTIYF. The full variable domain, its missing parts supplied by reference TRBV7-9 and TRBJ1-3, is DTGVSQNPRHKITKRGQNVTFRCDPISEHNRLYWYRQTLGQGPEFLTYFQNEAQLEKSRLLSDRFSAERPKGSFSTLEIQRTEQGDSAMYLCASSFSTGAGNTIYFGEGSWLTVV.

V usage is TRBV27 and J usage is TRBJ2-1, with 12 bases that match TRBD2. V trimming: 6 bases; J trimming: 6 bases; junction bases outside the gene matches: 12. Germline assignment: CDR1 MNHEY and CDR2 SMNVEV (reference sequence). This CDR3 spans 17 amino acids. In nucleotides, the CDR3 is TGTGCCAGCAGGTCCTACCACCTAGCGGGAGGGGGCAATGAGCAGTTCTTC. Translation: CASRSYHLAGGGNEQFF.

The chain combines TRBV20-1 with TRBJ1-1, with a possible D match to TRBD1 (5 bases). The CDR3 is 11 amino acids. V gave up 6 bases and J gave up 5 bases, with 10 bases separating them. Germline CDR1 and CDR2: DFQATT and SNEGSKA (reference sequence). The CDR3 DNA reads TGCAGTGCGTACAGGTGGACTGAAGCTTTCTTT. Its protein is CSAYRWTEAFF.